The 15 T cell receptor beta chains below were found in one sample sequenced in a study of cytomegalovirus exposure and HLA in healthy donors. 60 Vbeta and 13 Jbeta primers were used in PCR. TCRdb's copy holds only in-frame clones and misses some; the assay was immunoSEQ multiplex PCR. The sample lists 250,000 to 350,000 clones, roughly 90% occurring once. Material for sequencing was PBMCs. These receptors came from a woman between 18 and 29 years old in good health and CMV-seronegative.

This chain links TRBV5-4 with TRBJ2-7, with 9 bases identical to TRBD1. The junction had 5 bases not matched to a gene; V was cut back by 3 bases and J by 1 base. Germline CDR1 and CDR2: SGHNT and YYREEE (reference sequence). The CDR3 spans 15 residues. CDR3 in DNA: TGTGCCAGCAGCTCCCGGGACAGGGAGTCCTACGAGCAGTACTTC. It codes for CASSSRDRESYEQYF.

This chain uses TRBV2 with TRBJ2-5; D perhaps matches TRBD1 (6 bases). Trimming cost V 0 bases and J 5 bases, with 19 bases left between them. In germline, CDR1 is SNHLY, CDR2 FYNNEI. The CDR3 covers 17 residues. Here the CDR3 reads CASSEALQGGLRETQYF. As DNA, the CDR3 is TGTGCCAGCAGTGAAGCATTACAGGGTGGTCTGCGGGAGACCCAGTACTTC.

This rearrangement joins TRBV6-6 to TRBJ1-1, with no clear D. Trimming took off 6 bases at V and 6 bases at J, with 20 bases between the two ends. CDR1 and CDR2 (germline): MNHNY, SVGAGI (reference sequence). This CDR3 comprises 15 residues. This chain's CDR3 is CASRSKGLGVPEAFF. CDR3 nucleotides: TGTGCCAGCAGGTCTAAGGGTCTGGGAGTCCCTGAAGCTTTCTTT.

The chain is built from TRBV7-3 and TRBJ2-7, with 12 bases fitting TRBD2. Germline lookup yields CDR1 SGHTA and CDR2 FQGTGA. After removal of 5 bases from V and 6 bases from J, the junction contained 8 bases not matched to a gene. The CDR3 extends over 15 amino acids. CDR3 coding DNA: TGTGCCAGCAGCCCGCAGCTAGCGGGGGGGAGCGAGCAGTACTTC. It translates to CASSPQLAGGSEQYF.

The V call is TRBV7-8, the J call TRBJ1-1; 11 bases match TRBD1. Germline CDR1 and CDR2: SGHVS and FQNEAQ. The CDR3 contains 15 residues. With 5 bases clipped from V and 6 bases from J, the junction kept 8 bases outside the gene matches. The CDR3 sequence is CASSTMDRGRPEAFF. CDR3 DNA: TGTGCCAGCAGCACTATGGACAGGGGGCGGCCTGAAGCTTTCTTT.

This clone came up once. The V and J genes are TRBV7-9 and TRBJ2-1, with D perhaps matching TRBD2 (5 bases). V lost 1 base to trimming and J lost 1 base, with 11 bases between them. This CDR3 region has 16 residues. Germline CDR1 is SEHNR and CDR2 is FQNEAQ (reference sequence). The CDR3 DNA sequence: TGTGCCAGCAGCTTAGGCCTAGCTGGATCCTACAATGAGCAGTTCTTC. It yields the protein CASSLGLAGSYNEQFF.

This chain uses TRBV19 with TRBJ1-4; 8 bases align to TRBD1. Germline trimming cut 1 base from V and 8 bases from J; bases unmatched to any gene: 6. In germline, CDR1 is LNHDA, CDR2 SQIVND (reference sequence). CDR3 length: 15 residues. The DNA for the CDR3 is TGTGCCAGTAGTATAGTCGGACAGGGATACGAAAAACTGTTTTTT. It specifies CASSIVGQGYEKLFF.

The J gene is TRBJ2-5, the V gene TRBV4-1, with TRBD2 identical over 8 bases. With 3 bases clipped from V and 5 bases from J, the junction kept 8 bases outside the gene matches. Per germline, CDR1 MGHRA and CDR2 YSYEKL. This CDR3 spans 15 amino acids. The CDR3 region is CASSQGRGASETQYF. The CDR3, as DNA: TGCGCCAGCAGCCAGGGGCGGGGGGCCAGCGAGACCCAGTACTTC.

The chain combines TRBV27 with TRBJ1-6; 7 bases agree with TRBD1. Germline CDR1 and CDR2: MNHEY and SMNVEV (reference sequence). J lost 8 bases, V lost 0 bases, and 4 bases had no gene match. CDR3 size: 15 residues. As DNA, the CDR3 is TGTGCCAGCAGTTTATCCGGGACAGCCGATTCACCCCTCCACTTT. Amino acid sequence: CASSLSGTADSPLHF.

The chain carries TRBV16 and TRBJ1-2, with TRBD1 as a possible D gene (5 bases). The germline CDR1 and CDR2 sequences are KGHSY and FQNENV. Trimming pared 3 bases from V and 8 bases from J, leaving 13 bases between. CDR3 size: 13 residues. CDR3 amino acids: CASSQTDPGGYTF. CDR3 nucleotide sequence: TGTGCCAGCAGCCAGACAGACCCAGGAGGCTACACCTTC.

The chain recombines TRBV5-1 with TRBJ2-7; D gene unclear. Per the germline V gene, CDR1 is SGHRS and CDR2 is YFSETQ. V was trimmed by 4 bases and J by 4 bases, leaving 12 bases between them. The CDR3 is made up of 13 amino acids. The CDR3 DNA sequence: TGCGCCAGCAGCCCGACTTCAGCATACGAGCAGTACTTC. Amino acids: CASSPTSAYEQYF.

The rearrangement links TRBV6-5 to TRBJ1-2; 9 bases map to TRBD1. The CDR3 consists of 13 residues. CDR1 and CDR2 (germline): MNHEY, SVGAGI. Germline trimming cut 2 bases from V and 7 bases from J; bases unmatched to any gene: 2. CDR3 sequence reads: CASSYGTGLGYTF. CDR3 DNA: TGTGCCAGCAGTTACGGGACAGGGCTTGGCTACACCTTC.

The rearrangement links TRBV18 to TRBJ2-7, with 8 bases lining up with TRBD1. The junction had 2 bases not matched to a gene; V was cut back by 5 bases and J by 2 bases. Germline CDR1 is KGHSH and CDR2 is LQKENI. CDR3 length: 13 residues. CDR3 in amino acids: CASSGTGPYEQYF. CDR3 sequence (DNA): TGTGCCAGCTCAGGGACAGGACCCTACGAGCAGTACTTC.

The chain links TRBV9 to TRBJ2-3; tentative D call: TRBD1 (5 bases). Germline values: CDR1 SGDLS, CDR2 YYNGEE. The CDR3 sequence is 15 residues long. V lost 0 bases, J lost 5 bases, and 13 bases lay in between. CDR3 in amino acids: CASSVDGGQGDTQYF. DNA for the CDR3: TGTGCCAGCAGCGTAGACGGTGGTCAGGGAGATACGCAGTATTTT.

The V and J genes are TRBV19 and TRBJ1-4; 10 bases align to TRBD1. Germline values: CDR1 LNHDA, CDR2 SQIVND (reference sequence). CDR3 length equals 16 residues. Losses at the gene ends were 4 bases for V and 8 bases for J; bases not matched to a gene: 10. The CDR3 loop is CASSRRQGARGEKLFF. CDR3 bases: TGTGCCAGTAGTAGGCGACAGGGGGCGCGAGGAGAAAAACTGTTTTTT.